A selection of T cell receptor beta chains follows, all from one sample in a study of lymphopenia after photon versus proton radiotherapy. The method was immunoSEQ multiplex PCR; TCRdb's version includes in-frame clones alone and lacks a portion of them. The top ten hold 24% of the sample, which has under 30,000 clones, roughly 80% seen once. The specimen was peripheral blood, collected from a patient treated with photon-based radiotherapy. The receptors shown here come from a man in his forties with gastric cancer. Both conserved end residues are part of each CDR3. The order of the fields is V gene, J gene, clone size, D gene, CDR3 DNA, CDR3 protein. D genes are given only for firm matches. Clone size is stated in some rows and not others, as once, few, many or a class when expanded.

>TRBV11-2|TRBJ2-7|NA|NA
TGTGCCAGCAGCTTAGGTGCTGGGGGGCTATACTACGAGCAGTACTTC
CASSLGAGGLYYEQYF
>TRBV6-5|TRBJ1-5|NA|TRBD1
TGTGCCAGCAGTACTTGGACAGGGAGGCAGCCCCAGCATTTT
CASSTWTGRQPQHF
>TRBV6-1|TRBJ2-7|NA|NA
TGTGCCACTAGGAGTGACACCGTCTACGAGCAGTACTTC
CATRSDTVYEQYF
>TRBV9|TRBJ2-1|NA|TRBD2
TGTGCCAGCAGCGTAGCTGGGCGGGGGGGAAATGAGCAGTTCTTC
CASSVAGRGGNEQFF
>TRBV11-3|TRBJ2-3|few|TRBD2
TGTGCCAGCAAAGGACGGGGGGCAGATACGCAGTATTTT
CASKGRGADTQYF
>TRBV6-6|TRBJ2-2|NA|NA
TGTGCCAGCAGTCCCCGACAGACGAACACCGGGGAGCTGTTTTTT
CASSPRQTNTGELFF
>TRBV18|TRBJ1-5|NA|NA
TGTGCCAGCTCACCAGACCGCAATCAGCCCCAGCATTTT
CASSPDRNQPQHF
>TRBV7-9|TRBJ1-5|NA|NA
TGTGCCAGCAGCCTACTTCCTAGGGAGCCCCAGCATTTT
CASSLLPREPQHF
>TRBV11-2|TRBJ2-5|NA|NA
TGTGCCAGCAGCGCGGGCTTCAAGGGGGAGACCCAGTACTTC
CASSAGFKGETQYF
>TRBV5-4|TRBJ2-5|NA|TRBD1
TGTGCCAGCAGCAAGAAAACAGGGGAGGAGACCCAGTACTTC
CASSKKTGEETQYF
>TRBV5-8|TRBJ1-2|NA|NA
TGTGCCAGCAGCTTGGTGGTCAAGGGCGGGTATGGCTACACCTTC
CASSLVVKGGYGYTF
>TRBV13|TRBJ1-1|NA|NA
TGTGCCAGCAGCTCCCGCGGGAACACTGAAGCTTTCTTT
CASSSRGNTEAFF
>TRBV6-1|TRBJ1-3|NA|NA
TGTGCCAGCAGTGCAAGACAGAGCTCTGGAAACACCATATATTTT
CASSARQSSGNTIYF
>TRBV7-9|TRBJ2-3|NA|TRBD1
TGTGCCAGCAGCCATCACAGGGGGCGGATAAGGACTAGCACAGATACGCAGTATTTT
CASSHHRGRIRTSTDTQYF
>TRBV7-8|TRBJ2-7|NA|TRBD1
TGTGCCAGCAGCTTAGGAGTTTCGGACAGGACCTACGAGCAGTACTTC
CASSLGVSDRTYEQYF